The T cell receptor beta chain described here comes from a study of identical twins. Study-level points and caveats: Out-of-frame alpha sequences shared by twins were enriched for low generation probability. Invariant populations such as MAIT and iNKT cells could partly muddle zero-insertion analyses. A lower insertion count was a feature of abundant cord blood beta clonotypes, with no such feature in memory repertoires.

Worth noting for this clonotype: Its target is unknown.

TCRdb re-derived calls from the 5' RACE reads in MiXCR, one entry per CDR3 protein. In the table there are 1.5 million to 2 million distinct CDR3 sequences, around a third of which are singletons. Trimming cost V 0 bases and J 8 bases, with 17 bases left between them. CDR1 and CDR2 from the germline V gene are SGHRS and YFSETQ. CDR3 size: 15 residues. Sequencing was performed on cord blood. The sequence came from a newborn girl in good health. J is TRBJ1-2 and V is TRBV5-1; D gene unclear. Here the CDR3 DNA reads TGCGCCAGCAGCTTGGGATCCTTGGTTTCGGGGGGCTACACCTTC. This gives the protein CASSLGSLVSGGYTF. The complete variable domain, with remaining parts taken from reference TRBV5-1 and TRBJ1-2, reads KAGVTQTPRYLIKTRGQQVTLSCSPISGHRSVSWYQQTPGQGLQFLFEYFSETQRNKGNFPGRFSGRQFSNSRSEMNVSTLELGDSALYLCASSLGSLVSGGYTFGSGTRLTVV.